The rows below give T cell receptor beta chains drawn from one sample of a study of memory CD4+ T cells and cytomegalovirus serostatus. TCRdb's copy holds only in-frame clones and misses some; the assay was immunoSEQ multiplex PCR. The data contain 84,000 or so clones, approximately 84% of them singletons. The sequenced material came from memory CD4+ T cells from blood. These TCRs come from an adult in good health and CMV-seronegative. The CDR3 runs from the conserved cysteine through the conserved F or W. The D gene is left open where the match is weak. Expanded clones are given a class, and other clones once, few, many or no size at all.

d_gene,len,v_gene,j_gene,abundance,CDR3aa,CDR3nt
-,16,TRBV5-1,TRBJ1-4,-,CASAPGAASHNEKLFF,TGCGCCAGCGCTCCGGGGGCGGCCAGCCATAATGAAAAACTGTTTTTT
-,11,TRBV2,TRBJ1-2,-,CASRDPDLGTF,TGTGCCAGCAGGGACCCTGACCTAGGGACCTTC
-,17,TRBV4-2,TRBJ2-3,-,CASSQVAYGSSTDTQYF,TGTGCCAGCAGCCAAGTGGCCTACGGGTCTAGCACAGATACGCAGTATTTT
-,15,TRBV5-4,TRBJ2-3,once,CASSLRVVSTDTQYF,TGTGCCAGCAGCTTGCGGGTAGTAAGTACAGATACGCAGTATTTT
-,13,TRBV11-2,TRBJ2-7,-,CASSSPWTYEQYF,TGTGCCAGCAGCTCGCCCTGGACCTACGAGCAGTACTTC
-,14,TRBV7-6,TRBJ2-3,-,CASSLRSHTDTQYF,TGTGCCAGCAGCCTTCGCAGCCACACAGATACGCAGTATTTT
-,15,TRBV2,TRBJ2-5,-,CASSDSGVETETQYF,TGTGCCAGCAGTGATTCAGGGGTCGAAACAGAGACCCAGTACTTC
-,14,TRBV4-3,TRBJ2-1,-,CASSQESGHNEQFF,TGCGCCAGCAGCCAAGAATCCGGGCACAATGAGCAGTTCTTC
-,14,TRBV6-5,TRBJ1-6,-,CASSLGPYNSPLHF,TGTGCCAGCAGCCTCGGGCCTTATAATTCACCCCTCCACTTT
-,14,TRBV5-6,TRBJ1-1,-,CASSFVDTNTEAFF,TGTGCCAGCAGCTTCGTGGACACGAACACTGAAGCTTTCTTT
-,14,TRBV28,TRBJ1-4,-,CASSLIGVDEKLFF,TGTGCCAGCAGTTTAATCGGGGTTGACGAAAAACTGTTTTTT
TRBD2,14,TRBV5-6,TRBJ2-5,once,CASSKGLGQETQYF,TGTGCCAGCAGCAAGGGACTAGGGCAAGAGACCCAGTACTTC
-,11,TRBV20-1,TRBJ1-1,-,CSAARNTEAFF,TGCAGTGCGGCCAGGAACACTGAAGCTTTCTTT
-,14,TRBV11-2,TRBJ2-7,-,CASSPDRLSYEQYF,TGTGCCAGCAGCCCCGACAGACTCTCCTACGAGCAGTACTTC
-,15,TRBV19,TRBJ1-1,few,CASSPGRGMNTEAFF,TGTGCCAGTAGTCCTGGACGGGGAATGAACACTGAAGCTTTCTTT
TRBD1,14,TRBV6-5,TRBJ2-7,-,CASRSDRSATKQYF,TGTGCCAGCAGGTCGGACAGGTCAGCTACGAAGCAGTACTTC
TRBD1,14,TRBV6-1,TRBJ2-1,-,CASSETGVLNEQFF,TGTGCCAGCAGTGAAACAGGGGTGTTGAATGAGCAGTTCTTC
TRBD2,15,TRBV30,TRBJ2-3,-,CAWSGGAGVSDTQYF,TGTGCCTGGAGTGGTGGAGCGGGGGTCTCAGATACGCAGTATTTT
-,17,TRBV5-6,TRBJ1-5,-,CASSLAIKGSNSQPQHF,TGTGCCAGCAGCTTGGCCATTAAGGGTTCTAATAGTCAGCCCCAGCATTTT
-,17,TRBV27,TRBJ2-1,-,CANPLRGIRGGYNEQFF,TGTGCCAACCCTTTACGAGGTATAAGGGGTGGCTACAATGAGCAGTTCTTC
-,15,TRBV7-9,TRBJ2-7,-,CASSLRGGLGDEQYF,TGTGCCAGCAGCTTACGTGGGGGGCTGGGTGACGAGCAGTACTTC
TRBD1,13,TRBV10-3,TRBJ1-1,-,CAISVTGTTEAFF,TGTGCCATCAGCGTGACAGGGACCACTGAAGCTTTCTTT
-,15,TRBV2,TRBJ2-3,-,CASSGTVEVGDTQYF,TGTGCCAGCAGTGGGACAGTAGAAGTTGGCGATACGCAGTATTTT
TRBD1,15,TRBV28,TRBJ2-3,-,CASRTTGGGTDTQYF,TGTGCCAGCAGGACGACAGGGGGTGGGACAGATACGCAGTATTTT
TRBD1,14,TRBV30,TRBJ2-7,-,CAWDTGQGANEQYF,TGTGCCTGGGACACGGGACAGGGGGCCAACGAGCAGTACTTC
TRBD2,15,TRBV4-1,TRBJ2-1,once,CASQYQAGGPNEQFF,TGCGCCAGTCAATACCAAGCGGGGGGACCCAATGAGCAGTTCTTC
TRBD1,15,TRBV11-2,TRBJ1-2,-,CASSSIQGKNYGYTF,TGTGCCAGCAGCTCGATACAGGGGAAGAACTATGGCTACACCTTC
-,13,TRBV5-4,TRBJ2-5,-,CASSLGRQETQYF,TGTGCCAGCAGCTTGGGCAGACAAGAGACCCAGTACTTC
TRBD2,17,TRBV5-1,TRBJ2-7,-,CASSPGLAGAYSYEQYF,TGCGCCAGCAGCCCGGGACTAGCGGGGGCTTACTCCTACGAGCAGTACTTC
-,13,TRBV28,TRBJ1-1,-,CASSLAGTTEAFF,TGTGCCAGCAGTTTAGCGGGGACCACTGAAGCTTTCTTT
-,13,TRBV5-1,TRBJ1-1,-,CASSGGVNTEAFF,TGCGCCAGCAGCGGAGGCGTGAACACTGAAGCTTTCTTT
TRBD1,14,TRBV10-3,TRBJ1-2,-,CAISPLLTGGGYTF,TGTGCCATCAGTCCCCTCCTGACAGGGGGTGGCTACACCTTC
-,14,TRBV19,TRBJ1-6,once,CASSIGDSNSPLHF,TGTGCCAGTAGTATAGGAGACAGTAATTCACCCCTCCACTTT
TRBD1,15,TRBV7-2,TRBJ2-7,-,CASSLRQGAVYEQYF,TGTGCCAGCAGCTTACGACAGGGGGCCGTGTACGAGCAGTACTTC
-,13,TRBV2,TRBJ2-5,-,CASSDRGGETQYF,TGTGCCAGCAGCGACAGGGGAGGGGAGACCCAGTACTTC
-,17,TRBV5-1,TRBJ1-6,once,CASSLEQGRMYNSPLHF,TGCGCCAGCAGCTTGGAGCAGGGAAGAATGTATAATTCACCCCTCCACTTT
-,16,TRBV19,TRBJ1-2,-,CASSIDLPVAVDGYTF,TGTGCCAGTAGTATAGATCTCCCTGTGGCGGTGGATGGCTACACCTTC
TRBD2,15,TRBV5-1,TRBJ2-5,-,CASSLAGTTSETQYF,TGCGCCAGCAGCTTGGCCGGGACTACATCCGAGACCCAGTACTTC
TRBD1,15,TRBV6-5,TRBJ1-2,once,CASNDGDRTNYGYTF,TGTGCCAGCAATGACGGGGACAGGACTAACTATGGCTACACCTTC
-,15,TRBV6-1,TRBJ1-2,few,CASSTGTQGNYGYTF,TGTGCCAGCAGTACCGGGACCCAGGGGAACTATGGCTACACCTTC
-,15,TRBV9,TRBJ2-3,-,CASSVGAGPTDTQYF,TGTGCCAGCAGCGTAGGAGCGGGCCCCACAGATACGCAGTATTTT
-,13,TRBV4-3,TRBJ1-2,-,CASSGGDNYGYTF,TGCGCCAGTTCCGGCGGGGATAACTATGGCTACACCTTC
-,15,TRBV2,TRBJ1-6,-,CASSERRGHNSPLHF,TGTGCCAGCAGTGAACGGAGAGGCCATAATTCACCCCTCCACTTT
-,15,TRBV5-1,TRBJ1-4,-,CASSAGQYPNEKLFF,TGCGCCAGCAGCGCTGGACAGTATCCTAATGAAAAACTGTTTTTT
TRBD1,16,TRBV7-3,TRBJ1-1,-,CASSLNAGQGVTEAFF,TGTGCCAGCAGCTTAAACGCGGGACAGGGAGTTACTGAAGCTTTCTTT
-,17,TRBV7-8,TRBJ1-1,few,CASSLGGGTMKNTEAFF,TGTGCCAGCAGTTTAGGGGGGGGTACTATGAAGAACACTGAAGCTTTCTTT
TRBD2,15,TRBV2,TRBJ2-1,-,CASTPRGGYIHEQFF,TGTGCCAGCACCCCCCGGGGGGGCTACATCCATGAGCAGTTCTTC
-,14,TRBV18,TRBJ1-1,-,CASSPVSANTEAFF,TGTGCCAGCTCACCAGTATCGGCGAACACTGAAGCTTTCTTT